A single sample gave rise to the 15 T cell receptor beta chains below, sequenced in a study of cytomegalovirus exposure and HLA in healthy donors. PCR was performed using 60 Vbeta and 13 Jbeta primers. Produced via immunoSEQ multiplex PCR; TCRdb's table is partial and in-frame only. Here the sample spans 100,000 to 120,000 clones, around 80% being singletons. The sequencing sample was made of PBMCs. These receptors all come from a man aged 30 to 45 in good health and CMV-seropositive.

The rearrangement links TRBV6-1 to TRBJ2-5; 9 positions match TRBD2. The J call may not be correct, given that the DNA end is closer to TRBJ2-7. The CDR3 spans 17 residues. Germline V gene data show CDR1 as MNHNS and CDR2 as SASEGT. The CDR3 loop reads CASSDYGGAGGMFEQYF. The CDR3 DNA is TGTGCCAGCAGTGATTATGGTGGAGCGGGGGGCATGTTCGAGCAGTACTTC.

The gene calls are TRBV12-5 and TRBJ2-2, with a tentative D call TRBD1 (6 bases). The CDR3 consists of 14 residues. Germline V CDR1 and CDR2: LGHNT, FRNRAP. V lost 8 bases and J 6 bases, leaving 16 bases between the germline ends. In DNA form, the CDR3 reads TGTGCTAGTAGGGGGAAAGCGGAGGCCGGGGAGCTGTTTTTT. It is translated as CASRGKAEAGELFF.

The V and J genes are TRBV6-6 and TRBJ2-1; possibly TRBD2 for D (5 bases). CDR3 length: 16 amino acids. Germline assignment: CDR1 MNHNY and CDR2 SVGAGI (reference sequence). Trimming removed 0 bases from V and 0 bases from J, with 9 bases in between. CDR3 sequence reads: CASSYSLGSSYNEQFF. CDR3 bases: TGTGCCAGCAGTTACTCGCTGGGGAGCTCCTACAATGAGCAGTTCTTC.

The J gene is TRBJ2-1, the V gene TRBV7-3, with 13 bases lining up with TRBD2. Per the germline V gene, CDR1 is SGHTA and CDR2 is FQGTGA. The CDR3 covers 16 residues. With 6 bases clipped from V and 7 bases from J, the junction kept 9 bases outside the gene matches. CDR3: CASSPGLAGANNEQFF. Written as DNA, the CDR3 is TGTGCCAGCAGTCCTGGACTAGCGGGGGCGAATAATGAGCAGTTCTTC.

V usage is TRBV11-2 and J usage is TRBJ1-1; no firm D call. The germline gives CDR1 SGHAT, CDR2 FQNNGV. This CDR3 has 14 residues. The V end was cut by 4 bases, the J end by 4 bases, with 13 bases between. The CDR3 loop is CASSSPGVSTEAFF. The DNA for the CDR3 is TGTGCCAGCAGCTCCCCAGGCGTGTCCACTGAAGCTTTCTTT. Full variable domain (missing parts from reference TRBV11-2 and TRBJ1-1): EAGVAQSPRYKIIEKRQSVAFWCNPISGHATLYWYQQILGQGPKLLIQFQNNGVVDDSQLPKDRFSAERLKGVDSTLKIQPAKLEDSAVYLCASSSPGVSTEAFFGQGTRLTVV.

This clone was observed a few times. The chain recombines TRBV27 with TRBJ2-7; 8 positions match TRBD2. The CDR3 sequence is 15 residues long. The V and J ends lost 2 bases and 2 bases, in that order; junction bases with no gene match: 5. Looked up from germline, CDR1 is MNHEY and CDR2 is SMNVEV (reference sequence). The CDR3 DNA reads TGTGCCAGCAGTTTACAGGGACTAGGGACCTACGAGCAGTACTTC. It is translated as CASSLQGLGTYEQYF.

The chain has TRBV9 and TRBJ2-2; weak D call: TRBD1 (5 bases). V was cut by 2 bases and J by 1 base, with 6 bases left in between. The CDR3 is made up of 14 amino acids. CDR1 is SGDLS and CDR2 is YYNGEE in the germline V gene. As DNA, the CDR3 is TGTGCCAGCAGCGTCGGACAGAACACCGGGGAGCTGTTTTTT. This codes for CASSVGQNTGELFF.

J is TRBJ1-2 and V is TRBV9, with 7 bases matching TRBD1. The CDR3 spans 14 residues. Germline values: CDR1 SGDLS, CDR2 YYNGEE. With 2 bases clipped from V and 2 bases from J, the junction kept 3 bases outside the gene matches. The CDR3 DNA is TGTGCCAGCAGCGTTACAGGGGTCAACTATGGCTACACCTTC. This codes for CASSVTGVNYGYTF.

The chain employs TRBV29-1 and TRBJ2-5; D is perhaps TRBD1 (6 bases). The germline V gene has CDR1 SQVTM and CDR2 ANQGSEA. CDR3 size: 13 residues. The V end was cut by 3 bases, the J end by 3 bases, with 11 bases between. This CDR3 is CSVEPWTEETQYF. CDR3 coding DNA: TGCAGCGTTGAGCCCTGGACAGAAGAGACCCAGTACTTC.

This clone showed up just once. CDR3 protein: CAISASRRDRTNEKLFF. The DNA for the CDR3 is TGTGCCATCAGTGCATCTCGCCGGGACAGGACTAATGAAAAACTGTTTTTT. The chain combines TRBV10-3 with TRBJ1-4, with 8 bases identical to TRBD1. CDR1 ENHRY and CDR2 SYGVKD come from the germline V gene. V was pared by 4 bases and J by 2 bases, with 9 bases of the junction left unmatched. This CDR3 has 17 amino acids.

This rearrangement joins TRBV19 to TRBJ2-5; D may be TRBD1 (6 bases). Germline loops: CDR1 LNHDA, CDR2 SQIVND (reference sequence). Trimming left V 3 bases short and J 1 base short, with 24 bases between. This CDR3 spans 19 amino acids. Here the CDR3 reads CASSIGIYGGRDTQETQYF. CDR3 nucleotide sequence: TGTGCCAGTAGTATCGGAATTTATGGAGGTCGGGACACCCAAGAGACCCAGTACTTC.

The rearrangement joins TRBV4-1 to TRBJ2-5; D gene ambiguous. The last part of the DNA fits TRBJ2-7 better; the J call may be wrong. The CDR3 extends over 13 amino acids. Germline-derived CDR1 and CDR2 are MGHRA and YSYEKL. For the CDR3, the DNA is TGCGCCAGCAGCCAAGTTGGCGGATACGAGCAGTACTTC. Protein product: CASSQVGGYEQYF.

The chain is built from TRBV5-1 and TRBJ1-1; 10 nucleotides align to TRBD1. CDR3 length equals 17 residues. J lost 4 bases, V lost 0 bases, and 9 bases had no gene match. The V gene's germline CDR1 is SGHRS and CDR2 YFSETQ. CDR3 residues: CASSLAPTGGLGTEAFF. In DNA form, the CDR3 reads TGCGCCAGCAGCTTGGCCCCGACAGGGGGCTTGGGCACTGAAGCTTTCTTT.

The table lists this clone with a few counts. The chain is built from TRBV7-8 and TRBJ2-3; no firm D call. This CDR3 has 14 residues. CDR1 SGHVS and CDR2 FQNEAQ come from the germline V gene. V lost 1 base and J 4 bases, leaving 9 bases between the germline ends. The CDR3 bases are TGTGCCAGCAGCTTAGGATCCTCAGCAGATACGCAGTATTTT. It specifies CASSLGSSADTQYF.

This clone was seen more than once but under ten times. This rearrangement joins TRBV18 to TRBJ1-1; 7 bases agree with TRBD1. In germline, CDR1 is KGHSH, CDR2 LQKENI. The CDR3 covers 15 residues. V shed 3 bases and J 5 bases; nucleotides not matched to a gene: 9. CDR3 amino acids: CASSPSGQIGTEAFF. The CDR3 coding sequence is TGTGCCAGCTCACCTTCGGGACAGATCGGGACTGAAGCTTTCTTT.